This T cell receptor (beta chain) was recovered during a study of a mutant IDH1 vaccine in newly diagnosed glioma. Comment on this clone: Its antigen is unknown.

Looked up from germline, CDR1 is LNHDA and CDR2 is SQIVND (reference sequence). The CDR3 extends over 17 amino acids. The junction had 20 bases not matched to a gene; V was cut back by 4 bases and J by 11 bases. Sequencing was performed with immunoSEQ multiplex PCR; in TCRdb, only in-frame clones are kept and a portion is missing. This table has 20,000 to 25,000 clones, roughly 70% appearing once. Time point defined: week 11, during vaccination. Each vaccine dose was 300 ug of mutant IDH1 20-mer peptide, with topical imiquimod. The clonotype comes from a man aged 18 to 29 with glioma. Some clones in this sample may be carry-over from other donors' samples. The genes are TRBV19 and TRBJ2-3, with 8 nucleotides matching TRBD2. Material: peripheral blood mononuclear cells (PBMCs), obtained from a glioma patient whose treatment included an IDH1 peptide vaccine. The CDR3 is CASSKDGSGISGRGQYF. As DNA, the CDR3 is TGTGCCAGTAGTAAGGACGGTAGCGGGATCTCGGGGAGAGGGCAGTATTTT.